This T cell receptor (beta chain) stems from a study of identical twins. Concerning this clonotype itself: Antigen specificity is unknown.

Via MiXCR, TCRdb re-called the 5' RACE reads, giving one row per CDR3 protein. The sample has more than 1.5 million distinct CDR3 sequences, roughly 35% seen once; the top ten hold 0.25% to 0.3%. The V and J ends lost 3 bases and 4 bases respectively, with 9 bases between them. CDR3 length equals 12 residues. The germline gives CDR1 DFQATT, CDR2 SNEGSKA (reference sequence). Study outcomes and limitations: In beta out-of-frame sequences, the excess sharing between twins was weaker.

This clonotype was sampled from a newborn girl in good health. This chain links TRBV20-1 with TRBJ1-1, with D possibly matching TRBD1 (5 bases). Material for sequencing was cord blood. The CDR3: CSASSRGTEAFF. The CDR3 DNA follows: TGCAGTGCTAGTTCAAGGGGCACTGAAGCTTTCTTT.